This T cell receptor (beta chain) was recorded in a study of CD8 T cells in ankylosing spondylitis. TCRdb ran MiXCR on the 5' RACE reads and lists one entry per CDR3 protein. The sample contains 200,000 to 250,000 distinct CDR3 sequences, over 9.5% of which appear only once. Germline CDR1 reads LNHDA; CDR2 reads SQIVND (reference sequence). There are 15 residues in the CDR3. The V gene end was trimmed by 6 bases and the J gene end by 5 bases; junction bases not matched to a gene: 5. The sequencing input was blood, either unsorted or a sorted T cell fraction (not recorded which). The chain carries TRBV19 and TRBJ2-1; 12 bases map to TRBD2. The TCR comes from a male donor with ankylosing spondylitis or in good health (not recorded which). The DNA for the CDR3 is TGTGCCAGTAGAATACTAGCGGGGGGCAACAATGAGCAGTTCTTC. Its translation is CASRILAGGNNEQFF. The full variable domain, completed using reference TRBV19 and TRBJ2-1, is DGGITQSPKYLFRKEGQNVTLSCEQNLNHDAMYWYRQDPGQGLRLIYYSQIVNDFQKGDIAEGYSVSREKKESFPLTVTSAQKNPTAFYLCASRILAGGNNEQFFGPGTRLTVL.